The TCR beta chain described here comes from a study of T cell responses to AZD1222 COVID-19 vaccine. Whole-study context: Recipients boosted at about 4 weeks or about 12 weeks are pooled. General observations from the study: Reportedly, close to half of spike-specific TCRs are directed against unmutated variant regions. Most donors were white British, females outnumbered males, and clonal diversity was possibly underestimated.

Comments on this clone: Its target is unknown.

Generated by immunoSEQ multiplex PCR, the TCRdb table keeps only in-frame clones and is missing some. The data show 95,000 to 150,000 clones, approximately 83% seen once. Trimming took off 6 bases at V and 8 bases at J, with 19 bases between the two ends. Germline V gives CDR1 MDHEN, CDR2 SYDVKM. The CDR3 consists of 15 residues. The chain carries TRBV28 and TRBJ1-4, with a tentative D call TRBD1 (5 bases). The sequences come from peripheral blood, collected on day 0 of AZD1222 vaccination. The clonotype was recovered from an adult in good health. For the CDR3, the DNA is TGTGCCAGCAGGCCATCCGGGACGGTCGGCGAAAAACTGTTTTTT. Translation gives CASRPSGTVGEKLFF.